The 10 T cell receptor beta chains below all came from one sample that was sequenced in a study of vaccination and CD4 T cells after COVID-19. The Oncomine TCR Beta short-read assay was applied to DNA of cultured CD4+ T cells. From the PCR reads, TCRdb called clonotypes with MiXCR, one entry per CDR3 protein. The table has 15,000 to 20,000 distinct CDR3 sequences, about 40% seen once. Described treatment: roughly 10-day PBMC culture with coronavirus spike peptide pools or control peptides (ViraFEST assay). Antigen specificity for these receptors is unknown. The sequenced sample was CD4+ T cells from blood, cultured in vitro. The source is a human donor who had recovered from COVID-19.

This clonotype was found a few times. This chain connects TRBV20-1 to TRBJ2-2, with 10 positions matching TRBD1. After removal of 6 bases from V and 6 bases from J, the junction contained 4 bases not matched to a gene. Germline lookup yields CDR1 DFQATT and CDR2 SNEGSKA (reference sequence). The CDR3 covers 13 residues. CDR3 sequence (DNA): TGCAGTGCCTCCGGGACAGGGGCCGGGGAGCTGTTTTTT. Translated: CSASGTGAGELFF.

The V call is TRBV24-1, the J call TRBJ2-2; 9 nucleotides align to TRBD1. V trimming: 3 bases; J trimming: 1 base; junction bases outside the gene matches: 8. The germline V gene has CDR1 KGHDR and CDR2 SFDVKD. This CDR3 is 18 amino acids long. The CDR3 DNA is TGTGCCACCAGTGATCGGACAGGGGTTCGGCGGAACACCGGGGAGCTGTTTTTT. Residues: CATSDRTGVRRNTGELFF.

This clonotype was observed a handful of times. The V and J genes are TRBV28 and TRBJ1-3, with 9 bases identical to TRBD1. The CDR3 has 15 residues. Trimming removed 5 bases from V and 0 bases from J; junction bases left unmatched: 2. Germline V gene lookup returns CDR1 MDHEN and CDR2 SYDVKM. The CDR3, as DNA: TGTGCCAGCAGTACAGGGGGCTTCTCTGGAAACACCATATATTTT. Amino acids: CASSTGGFSGNTIYF.

The V and J genes are TRBV28 and TRBJ1-1; a possible D gene is TRBD1 (6 bases). Germline V gene data show CDR1 as MDHEN and CDR2 as SYDVKM. CDR3 size: 13 residues. The V end lost 8 bases, the J end lost 1 base, and 11 bases lay between the germline ends. The CDR3 DNA follows: TGTGCCAGCGGCATACAGGGGAACACTGAAGCTTTCTTT. Amino acid sequence: CASGIQGNTEAFF. The whole variable domain, filled in from reference TRBV28 and TRBJ1-1, reads DVKVTQSSRYLVKRTGEKVFLECVQDMDHENMFWYRQDPGLGLRLIYFSYDVKMKEKGDIPEGYSVSREKKERFSLILESASTNQTSMYLCASGIQGNTEAFFGQGTRLTVV.

There are a few counts of this clonotype. The chain combines TRBV27 with TRBJ1-3; unclear D gene. Germline V lookup: CDR1 MNHEY, CDR2 SMNVEV (reference sequence). V lost 2 bases and J 0 bases, leaving 8 bases between the germline ends. The CDR3 covers 15 residues. The CDR3 coding sequence is TGTGCCAGCAGTTTAGGAGTCAACTCTGGAAACACCATATATTTT. Translated: CASSLGVNSGNTIYF.

The chain uses TRBV2 and TRBJ1-5; 7 nucleotides match TRBD1. V lost 4 bases, J lost 7 bases, and 10 bases stayed unmatched. There are 15 residues in the CDR3. Germline CDR1 and CDR2: SNHLY and FYNNEI. Written as DNA, the CDR3 is TGTGCCAGCAGTGCCCCAGGGGGTTCGGCGCAGCCCCAGCATTTT. It codes for CASSAPGGSAQPQHF.

There are a few counts of this clonotype. The chain carries TRBV24-1 and TRBJ2-2; TRBD2 matches 7 bases. J was trimmed by 6 bases and V by 8 bases; bases with no gene match: 2. CDR1 is KGHDR, CDR2 SFDVKD, per germline. This CDR3 has 12 amino acids. The CDR3 loop is CATTAGAGELFF. The DNA for the CDR3 is TGTGCCACCACGGCGGGGGCCGGGGAGCTGTTTTTT.

The chain carries TRBV10-2 and TRBJ2-1; a weak D match, TRBD2 (6 bases). CDR1 and CDR2 from the germline V gene are WSHSY and SAAADI. V lost 10 bases to trimming and J lost 8 bases, with 12 bases between them. The CDR3 extends over 11 amino acids. The CDR3 loop reads CATTTGDEQFF. DNA for the CDR3: TGCGCCACCACCACGGGAGATGAGCAGTTCTTC.

The V gene is TRBV2, the J gene TRBJ2-7; 9 bases agree with TRBD2. CDR1 SNHLY and CDR2 FYNNEI come from the germline V gene. The length of the CDR3 is 15 residues. The V gene end was trimmed by 6 bases and the J gene end by 5 bases; junction bases not matched to a gene: 11. CDR3 DNA sequence: TGTGCCAGCAGCCTTATTAGCGGGAGTAGTGACGAGCAGTACTTC. Translating gives CASSLISGSSDEQYF.

This clonotype was seen once. This sequence joins TRBV6-2 or TRBV6-3 and TRBJ2-3; the match to TRBD2 covers 14 bases. CDR1 and CDR2 from the germline V gene are MNHEY and SVGEGT. This CDR3 is 16 amino acids long. Germline trimming cut 5 bases from V and 5 bases from J; bases unmatched to any gene: 6. The CDR3 protein is CASSNGLAGGGDTQYF. CDR3 sequence (DNA): TGTGCCAGCAGTAACGGACTAGCGGGAGGAGGAGATACGCAGTATTTT.